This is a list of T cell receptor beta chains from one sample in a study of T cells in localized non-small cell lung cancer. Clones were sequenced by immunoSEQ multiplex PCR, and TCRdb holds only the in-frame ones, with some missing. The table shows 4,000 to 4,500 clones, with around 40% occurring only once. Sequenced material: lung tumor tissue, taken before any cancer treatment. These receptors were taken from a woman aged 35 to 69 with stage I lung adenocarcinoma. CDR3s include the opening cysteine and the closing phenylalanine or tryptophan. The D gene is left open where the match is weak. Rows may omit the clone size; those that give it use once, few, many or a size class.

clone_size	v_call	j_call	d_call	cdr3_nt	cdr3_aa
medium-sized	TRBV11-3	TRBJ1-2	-	TGTGCCAGCAGCTTACTATTGTTTGGCTATGGCTACACCTTC	CASSLLLFGYGYTF
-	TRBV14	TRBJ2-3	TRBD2	TGTGCCAGCAGCCAAGGCTGGACTAGCGGCCGAGGAGGAACAGATACGCAGTATTTT	CASSQGWTSGRGGTDTQYF
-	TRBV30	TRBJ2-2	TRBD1	TGTGCCTGGAGCAGACAGGGCGAGAACACCGGGGAGCTGTTTTTT	CAWSRQGENTGELFF
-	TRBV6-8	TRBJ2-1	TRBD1	TGTGCCAGCAGTTCCCTCTCCCCCGGGACAGGGGAGTATGAGCAGTTCTTC	CASSSLSPGTGEYEQFF
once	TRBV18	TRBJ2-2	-	TGTGCCAGCTCAAGTCCAGTGCTTACGAACACCGGGGAGCTGTTTTTT	CASSSPVLTNTGELFF
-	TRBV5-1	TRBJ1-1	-	TGCGCCAGCAGCTTGGTGGTGGAGAACACTGAAGCTTTCTTT	CASSLVVENTEAFF
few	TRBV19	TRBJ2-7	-	TGTGCCAGTAGTATAGATCTTGGCGGCGGTTCCTACGAGCAGTACTTC	CASSIDLGGGSYEQYF
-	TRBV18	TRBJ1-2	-	TGTGCCAGCTCACCAAATGGGGACCTGAAGTATGGCTACACCTTC	CASSPNGDLKYGYTF
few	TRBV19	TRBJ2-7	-	TGTGCCAGTAGTATAGGGGCAGGGAGAGAGCAGTACTTC	CASSIGAGREQYF
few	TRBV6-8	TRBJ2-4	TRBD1	TGTGCCAGCAAGCTGCCCGTACAGGGGGCCAAAAACATTCAGTACTTC	CASKLPVQGAKNIQYF
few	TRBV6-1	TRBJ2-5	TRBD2	TGTGCCATCAGTGAAGGGACTAGCGGGTGGCTTGGGTGGGAGACCCAGTACTTC	CAISEGTSGWLGWETQYF
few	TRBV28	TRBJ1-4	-	TGTGCCAGCAGTTTGAGGATGAATGAAAAACTGTTTTTT	CASSLRMNEKLFF
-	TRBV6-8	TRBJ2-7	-	TGTGCCAGCAGTTACTACAGAAACTACGAGCAGTACTTC	CASSYYRNYEQYF
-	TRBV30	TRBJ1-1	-	TGTGCCTGGAGTGTAGGACAGCTGAACACTGAAGCTTTCTTT	CAWSVGQLNTEAFF
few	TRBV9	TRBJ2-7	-	TGTGCCAGCAGCGTAGCCCGAGTCTTGGTAGCGGACACCTACGAGCAGTACTTC	CASSVARVLVADTYEQYF